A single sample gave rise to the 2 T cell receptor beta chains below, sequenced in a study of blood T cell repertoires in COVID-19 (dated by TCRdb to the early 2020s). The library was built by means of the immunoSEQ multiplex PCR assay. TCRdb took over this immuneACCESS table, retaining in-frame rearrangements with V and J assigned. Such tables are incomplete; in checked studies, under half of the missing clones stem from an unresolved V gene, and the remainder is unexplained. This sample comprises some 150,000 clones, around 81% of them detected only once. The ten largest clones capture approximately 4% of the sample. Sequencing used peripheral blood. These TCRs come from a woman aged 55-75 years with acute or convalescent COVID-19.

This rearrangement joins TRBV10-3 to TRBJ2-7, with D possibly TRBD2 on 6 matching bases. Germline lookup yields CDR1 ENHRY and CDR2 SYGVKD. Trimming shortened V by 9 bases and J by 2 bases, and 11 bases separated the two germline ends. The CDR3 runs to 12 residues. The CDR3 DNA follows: TGTGCCATAGGCGGGACCCCCTACGAGCAGTACTTC. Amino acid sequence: CAIGGTPYEQYF.

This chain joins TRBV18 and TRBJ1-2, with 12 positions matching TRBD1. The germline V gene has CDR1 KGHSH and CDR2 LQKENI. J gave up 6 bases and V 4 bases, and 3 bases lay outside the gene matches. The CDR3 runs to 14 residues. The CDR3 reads CASSQGQGADGYTF. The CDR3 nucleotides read TGTGCCAGCTCACAGGGACAGGGGGCTGATGGCTACACCTTC.